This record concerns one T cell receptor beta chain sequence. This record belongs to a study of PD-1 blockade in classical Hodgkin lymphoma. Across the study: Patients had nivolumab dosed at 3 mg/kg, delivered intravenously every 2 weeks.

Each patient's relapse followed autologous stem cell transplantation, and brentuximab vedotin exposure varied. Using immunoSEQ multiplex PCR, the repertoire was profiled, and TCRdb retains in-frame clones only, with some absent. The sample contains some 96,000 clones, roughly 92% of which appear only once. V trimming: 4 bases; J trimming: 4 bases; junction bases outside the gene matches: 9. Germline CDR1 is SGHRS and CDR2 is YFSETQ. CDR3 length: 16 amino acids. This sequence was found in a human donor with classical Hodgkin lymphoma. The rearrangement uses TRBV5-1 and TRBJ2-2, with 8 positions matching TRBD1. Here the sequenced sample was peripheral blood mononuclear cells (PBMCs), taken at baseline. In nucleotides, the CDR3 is TGCGCCAGCAGCGAAAGACAGGGGTCGGGCACCGGGGAGCTGTTTTTT. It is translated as CASSERQGSGTGELFF.